What follows are 19 T cell receptor beta chains derived from one specimen sequenced in a study of cytomegalovirus exposure and HLA in healthy donors listed by TCRdb under 2017. Library method: the immunoSEQ multiplex PCR assay. The multiplex PCR relied on a mix of 60 forward primers for TCR Vbeta segments and 13 reverse primers for TCR Jbeta segments. The immuneACCESS repertoire file appears here via TCRdb, limited to in-frame rearrangements. These files lack a portion of the clones; in checked studies, under half of the deficit traces to unresolved V genes, and the cause of the others is not known. A total of about 160,000 clones appear in this sample, roughly 85% of them only once. The top ten clones comprise 1% of the sample. Sequencing was performed on PBMCs. These receptor sequences come from a boy aged 2-9 years in good health and CMV-seronegative.

This chain links TRBV14 with TRBJ2-7; no clear D gene. CDR1 and CDR2 from the germline V gene are SGHDN and FVKESK. The CDR3 extends over 13 amino acids. V lost 1 base and J lost 6, with 10 bases in between. CDR3 protein: CASSQALTREQYF. The CDR3 DNA reads as TGTGCCAGCAGCCAAGCACTCACCCGCGAGCAGTACTTC.

This clone was picked up a small number of times. The genes are TRBV6-1 and TRBJ2-5; D is ambiguous. The DNA end favors TRBJ2-7, so the J call may be wrong. This CDR3 is 13 amino acids long. Germline V CDR1 and CDR2: MNHNS, SASEGT. The CDR3 loop is CASSETPPYEQYF. CDR3 nucleotides: TGTGCCAGCAGTGAAACGCCTCCCTACGAGCAGTACTTC.

The rearrangement joins TRBV2 to TRBJ2-7; D may be TRBD1 (6 bases). Trimming left V 5 bases short and J 5 bases short, with 13 bases between. The CDR3 has 13 residues. The germline V gene has CDR1 SNHLY and CDR2 FYNNEI. The CDR3 is CASSNRVLHEQYF. DNA of the CDR3: TGTGCCAGCAGTAACAGGGTTCTCCACGAGCAGTACTTC.

The V gene is TRBV30, the J gene TRBJ2-5; 10 nucleotides line up with TRBD1. V lost 3 bases, J lost 7 bases, and 5 bases stayed unmatched. CDR1 is GTSNPN and CDR2 is SVGIG in the germline V gene (reference sequence). The CDR3 runs to 13 residues. The CDR3 loop reads CAWRGQGILTQYF. The CDR3 region has the DNA TGTGCCTGGAGGGGACAGGGGATATTGACCCAGTACTTC.

The V gene is TRBV11-1, the J gene TRBJ2-5; TRBD1 matches at 7 bases. From germline, CDR1 is SGHAT and CDR2 FQDESV (reference sequence). The CDR3 covers 14 residues. V gave up 5 bases and J gave up 1 base; unmatched junction bases: 4. This chain's CDR3 is CASSRTGSQETQYF. The CDR3 DNA sequence: TGTGCCAGCAGCCGGACAGGTTCCCAAGAGACCCAGTACTTC. Full variable domain (remainder filled in from reference TRBV11-1 and TRBJ2-5): EAEVAQSPRYKITEKSQAVAFWCDPISGHATLYWYRQILGQGPELLVQFQDESVVDDSQLPKDRFSAERLKGVDSTLKIQPAELGDSAMYLCASSRTGSQETQYFGPGTRLLVL.

The chain has TRBV19 and TRBJ1-1; 7 bases map to TRBD1. The CDR3 sequence is 15 residues long. V dropped 3 bases and J dropped 7; count of bases not matched to a gene: 11. In germline, CDR1 is LNHDA, CDR2 SQIVND (reference sequence). CDR3 loop: CASSISRSGQREAFF. DNA of the CDR3: TGTGCCAGTAGTATTTCCCGTTCGGGACAGCGTGAAGCTTTCTTT.

The V call is TRBV6-1, the J call TRBJ2-1; 9 bases agree with TRBD2. Germline CDR1 reads MNHNS; CDR2 reads SASEGT. The CDR3 totals 17 residues. J gave up 6 bases and V 4 bases, and 13 bases lay outside the gene matches. The CDR3 DNA reads TGTGCCAGCAGTGCGATGGTTGGCGGGGGGGCGGCCAATGAGCAGTTCTTC. This translates into CASSAMVGGGAANEQFF.

The V gene is TRBV2, the J gene TRBJ1-4; 8 bases agree with TRBD1. Germline CDR1 SNHLY, CDR2 FYNNEI. CDR3 length: 15 residues. Germline trimming cut 5 bases from V and 4 bases from J; bases unmatched to any gene: 6. The DNA for the CDR3 is TGTGCCAGCAGTTATCAGGGGGCGGGTAATGAAAAACTGTTTTTT. Translation gives CASSYQGAGNEKLFF. The full variable domain, completed using reference TRBV2 and TRBJ1-4, is EPEVTQTPSHQVTQMGQEVILRCVPISNHLYFYWYRQILGQKVEFLVSFYNNEISEKSEIFDDQFSVERPDGSNFTLKIRSTKLEDSAMYFCASSYQGAGNEKLFFGSGTQLSVL.

This clone was counted once. This CDR3 is CASSRRRVGSYEQYV. CDR3 coding DNA: TGTGCCAGCAGCCGCCGCAGGGTAGGCTCCTACGAGCAGTACGTC. The chain links TRBV13 to TRBJ2-7, with D possibly matching TRBD1 (5 bases). V lost 5 bases and J lost 0, with 14 bases in between. The length of the CDR3 is 15 residues. CDR1 is PRHDT and CDR2 is FYEKMQ in the germline V gene (reference sequence).

The chain uses TRBV19 and TRBJ1-4; the match to TRBD1 covers 8 bases. This CDR3 has 15 amino acids. Trimming took 11 bases from V and 0 from J; bases not matched to a gene: 8. Germline V CDR1 and CDR2: LNHDA, SQIVND (reference sequence). The CDR3 here is CACNPGQATNEKLFF. CDR3 nucleotide sequence: TGTGCCTGTAACCCGGGACAGGCAACTAATGAAAAACTGTTTTTT.

The rearrangement links TRBV11-3 to TRBJ2-5; D not certain. V was pared by 5 bases and J by 0 bases, with 7 bases between. Germline assignment: CDR1 SGHNT and CDR2 YENEEA. The CDR3 sequence is 13 residues long. CDR3 region: CASSPRNQETQYF. CDR3 bases: TGTGCCAGCAGCCCCAGGAACCAAGAGACCCAGTACTTC. The whole variable domain, filled in from reference TRBV11-3 and TRBJ2-5, reads EAGVVQSPRYKIIEKKQPVAFWCNPISGHNTLYWYLQNLGQGPELLIRYENEEAVDDSQLPKDRFSAERLKGVDSTLKIQPAELGDSAVYLCASSPRNQETQYFGPGTRLLVL.

V gene TRBV6-5 combines with J gene TRBJ1-6; the D is unclear. The CDR3 loop spans 13 amino acids. CDR1 is MNHEY, CDR2 SVGAGI, per germline. Trimming cost V 6 bases and J 5 bases, with 8 bases left between them. The CDR3 protein is CASRESHNSPLHF. The CDR3 nucleotides are TGTGCCAGCAGGGAGTCCCATAATTCACCCCTCCACTTT.

CDR3 coding DNA: TGCAGTGCTAGAAGGGGGAGCGAGCAGTTCTTC. Translated: CSARRGSEQFF. The rearrangement links TRBV20-1 to TRBJ2-1; D might be TRBD1 (6 bases). Trimming shortened V by 2 bases and J by 10 bases, and 9 bases separated the two germline ends. CDR3 size: 11 residues. Germline V lookup: CDR1 DFQATT, CDR2 SNEGSKA (reference sequence).

The genes are TRBV29-1 and TRBJ1-1; D remains ambiguous. Germline lookup yields CDR1 SQVTM and CDR2 ANQGSEA. The V end was cut by 7 bases, the J end by 1 base, with 16 bases between. This CDR3 spans 14 amino acids. This CDR3 is CSDGFQRRNTEAFF. The DNA for the CDR3 is TGCAGCGACGGGTTTCAGAGGAGGAACACTGAAGCTTTCTTT.

The rearrangement uses TRBV10-1 and TRBJ2-3; D uncertain. Germline loops: CDR1 WNHNN, CDR2 SYGVQD (reference sequence). The CDR3 has 13 residues. With 8 bases removed from V and 2 bases from J, the gap between germline ends came to 11 bases. CDR3 nucleotide sequence: TGCGCCAGCTCGTACATCCCCACAGATACGCAGTATTTT. Translated, it gives CASSYIPTDTQYF.

The chain joins TRBV6-1 to TRBJ2-1; D is undetermined. Germline V lookup: CDR1 MNHNS, CDR2 SASEGT. This CDR3 contains 14 residues. Trimming removed 6 bases from V and 6 bases from J, with 15 bases in between. CDR3 sequence (DNA): TGTGCCAGCAGGGAGTACCGGTCTCGCAATGAGCAGTTCTTC. Protein: CASREYRSRNEQFF.

This chain uses TRBV7-8 with TRBJ1-5; TRBD1 might be the D (6 bases). This CDR3 has 16 residues. Germline V CDR1 and CDR2: SGHVS, FQNEAQ. With 5 bases removed from V and 4 bases from J, the gap between germline ends came to 18 bases. The CDR3 DNA is TGTGCCAGCAGCCAAGGGCCGCAGGGGCGTAATCAGCCCCAGCATTTT. It is translated as CASSQGPQGRNQPQHF.

The chain uses TRBV28 and TRBJ2-2, with D perhaps matching TRBD1 (5 bases). CDR3 length: 13 residues. Germline CDR1 is MDHEN and CDR2 is SYDVKM. Trimming pared 6 bases from V and 6 bases from J, leaving 11 bases between. CDR3 sequence (DNA): TGTGCCAGCAGAGGGGATACCGCCGGGGAGCTGTTTTTT. Amino acids: CASRGDTAGELFF.

The chain uses TRBV2 and TRBJ2-3; 11 bases are shared with TRBD2. The V gene end was trimmed by 7 bases and the J gene end by 0 bases; junction bases not matched to a gene: 12. In germline, CDR1 is SNHLY, CDR2 FYNNEI. CDR3 size: 18 residues. This CDR3 is CASKPSGGPITSTDTQYF. For the CDR3, the DNA is TGTGCCAGCAAGCCTAGCGGGGGGCCAATTACTAGCACAGATACGCAGTATTTT.